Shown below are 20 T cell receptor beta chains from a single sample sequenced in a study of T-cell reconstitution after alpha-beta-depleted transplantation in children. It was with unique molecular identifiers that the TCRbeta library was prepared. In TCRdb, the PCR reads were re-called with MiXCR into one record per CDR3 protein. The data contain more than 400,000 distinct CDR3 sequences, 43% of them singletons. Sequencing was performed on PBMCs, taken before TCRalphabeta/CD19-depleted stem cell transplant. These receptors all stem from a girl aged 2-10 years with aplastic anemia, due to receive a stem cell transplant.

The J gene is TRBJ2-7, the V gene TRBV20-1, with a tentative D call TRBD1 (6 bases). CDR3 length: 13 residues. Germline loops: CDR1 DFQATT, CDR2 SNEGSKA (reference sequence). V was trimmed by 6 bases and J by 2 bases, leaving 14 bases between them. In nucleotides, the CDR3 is TGCAGTGCCCAACACAACAGGGCCTACGAGCAGTACTTC. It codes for CSAQHNRAYEQYF.

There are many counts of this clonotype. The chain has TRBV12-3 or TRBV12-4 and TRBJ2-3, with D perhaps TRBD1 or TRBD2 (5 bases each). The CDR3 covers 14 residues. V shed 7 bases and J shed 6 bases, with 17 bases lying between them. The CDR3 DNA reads TGTGCCAGCACTCTTCCACTGAGGGGTGATACGCAGTATTTT. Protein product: CASTLPLRGDTQYF.

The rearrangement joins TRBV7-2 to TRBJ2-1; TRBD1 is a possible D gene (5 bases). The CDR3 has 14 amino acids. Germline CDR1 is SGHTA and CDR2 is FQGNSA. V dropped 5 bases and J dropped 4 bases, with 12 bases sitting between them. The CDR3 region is CASSLFDSYNEQFF. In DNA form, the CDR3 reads TGTGCCAGCAGCCTCTTCGACAGTTACAATGAGCAGTTCTTC. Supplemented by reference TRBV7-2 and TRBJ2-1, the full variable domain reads GAGVSQSPSNKVTEKGKDVELRCDPISGHTALYWYRQSLGQGLEFLIYFQGNSAPDKSGLPSDRFSAERTGGSVSTLTIQRTQQEDSAVYLCASSLFDSYNEQFFGPGTRLTVL.

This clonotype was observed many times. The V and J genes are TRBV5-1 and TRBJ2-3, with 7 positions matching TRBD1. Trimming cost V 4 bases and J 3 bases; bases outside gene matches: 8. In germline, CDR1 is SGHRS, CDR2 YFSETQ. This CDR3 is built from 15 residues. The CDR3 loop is CASSAPGTETDTQYF. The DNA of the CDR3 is TGCGCCAGCAGCGCCCCCGGGACAGAGACAGATACGCAGTATTTT.

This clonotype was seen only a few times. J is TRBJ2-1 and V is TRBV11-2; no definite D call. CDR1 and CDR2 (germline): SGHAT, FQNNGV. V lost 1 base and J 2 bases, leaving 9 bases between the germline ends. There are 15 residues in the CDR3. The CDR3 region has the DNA TGTGCCAGCAGCTTAGCTACATCTCCCTACAATGAGCAGTTCTTC. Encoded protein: CASSLATSPYNEQFF.

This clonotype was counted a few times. DNA for the CDR3: TGTGCCAGCACCCAAGGAGGGCACACAGATACGCAGTATTTT. Residues: CASTQGGHTDTQYF. The genes are TRBV6-1 and TRBJ2-3, with a possible D match to TRBD2 (6 bases). The germline CDR1 and CDR2 sequences are MNHNS and SASEGT. The ends were cut back, 7 bases at V and 2 bases at J, with 13 bases in the middle. This CDR3 is 14 amino acids long.

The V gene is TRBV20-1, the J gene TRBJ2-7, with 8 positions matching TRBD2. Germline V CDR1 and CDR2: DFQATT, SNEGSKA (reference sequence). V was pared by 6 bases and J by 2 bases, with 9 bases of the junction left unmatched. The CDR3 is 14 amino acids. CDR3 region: CSALGGGPTYEQYF. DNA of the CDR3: TGCAGTGCCCTCGGCGGGGGGCCAACCTACGAGCAGTACTTC.

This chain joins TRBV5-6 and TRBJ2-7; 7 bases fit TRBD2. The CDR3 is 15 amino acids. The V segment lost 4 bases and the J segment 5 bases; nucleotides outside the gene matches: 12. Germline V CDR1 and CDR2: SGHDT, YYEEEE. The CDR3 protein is CASSLTAGVVDEQYF. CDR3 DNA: TGTGCCAGCAGCCTAACCGCGGGAGTCGTAGACGAGCAGTACTTC.

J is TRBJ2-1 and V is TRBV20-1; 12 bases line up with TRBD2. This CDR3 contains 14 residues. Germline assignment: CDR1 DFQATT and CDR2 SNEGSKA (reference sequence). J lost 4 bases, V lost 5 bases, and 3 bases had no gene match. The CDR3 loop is CSARTSGGYNEQFF. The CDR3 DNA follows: TGCAGTGCTCGCACTAGCGGGGGGTACAATGAGCAGTTCTTC.

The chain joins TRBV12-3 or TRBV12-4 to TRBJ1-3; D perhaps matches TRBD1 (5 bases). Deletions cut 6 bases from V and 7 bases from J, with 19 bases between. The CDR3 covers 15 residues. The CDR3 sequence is CASRLRGSRWNTIYF. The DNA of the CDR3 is TGTGCCAGCAGGCTAAGGGGCAGCCGATGGAACACCATATATTTT.

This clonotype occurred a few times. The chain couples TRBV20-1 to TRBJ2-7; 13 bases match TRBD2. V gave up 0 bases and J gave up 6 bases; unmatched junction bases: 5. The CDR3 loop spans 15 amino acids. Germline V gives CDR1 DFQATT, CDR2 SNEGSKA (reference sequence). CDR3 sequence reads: CSARDRTSGSVEQYF. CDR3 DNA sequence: TGCAGTGCTAGAGACAGGACTAGCGGGAGCGTCGAGCAGTACTTC.

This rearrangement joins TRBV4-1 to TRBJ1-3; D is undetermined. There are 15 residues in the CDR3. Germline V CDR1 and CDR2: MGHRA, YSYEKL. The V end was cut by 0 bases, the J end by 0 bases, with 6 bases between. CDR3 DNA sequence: TGCGCCAGCAGCCAAGATCTAGTCTCTGGAAACACCATATATTTT. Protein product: CASSQDLVSGNTIYF.

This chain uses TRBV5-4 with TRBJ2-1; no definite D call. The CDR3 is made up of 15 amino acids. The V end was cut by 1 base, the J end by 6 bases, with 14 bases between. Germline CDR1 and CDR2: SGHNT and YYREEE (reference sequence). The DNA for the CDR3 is TGTGCCAGCAGCTTGTCAACCTCAAGGGCCAATGAGCAGTTCTTC. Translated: CASSLSTSRANEQFF.

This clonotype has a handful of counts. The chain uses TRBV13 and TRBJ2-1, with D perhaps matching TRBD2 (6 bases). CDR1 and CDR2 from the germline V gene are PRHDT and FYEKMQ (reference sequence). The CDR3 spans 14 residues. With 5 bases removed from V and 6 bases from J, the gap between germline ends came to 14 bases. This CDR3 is CASSITGLFNEQFF. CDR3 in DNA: TGTGCCAGCAGCATAACGGGACTTTTCAATGAGCAGTTCTTC.

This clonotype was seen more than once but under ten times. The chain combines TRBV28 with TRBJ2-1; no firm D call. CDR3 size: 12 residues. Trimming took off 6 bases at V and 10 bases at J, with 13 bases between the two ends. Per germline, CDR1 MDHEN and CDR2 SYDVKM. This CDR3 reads CASRPLGQEQFF. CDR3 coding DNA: TGTGCCAGCAGACCCCTTGGGCAAGAGCAGTTCTTC.

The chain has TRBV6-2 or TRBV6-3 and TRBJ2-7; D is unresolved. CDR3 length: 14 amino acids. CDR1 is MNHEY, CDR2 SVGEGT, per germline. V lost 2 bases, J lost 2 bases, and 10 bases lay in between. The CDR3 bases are TGTGCCAGCAGTTACAGGACGGCCACCTACGAGCAGTACTTC. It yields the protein CASSYRTATYEQYF.

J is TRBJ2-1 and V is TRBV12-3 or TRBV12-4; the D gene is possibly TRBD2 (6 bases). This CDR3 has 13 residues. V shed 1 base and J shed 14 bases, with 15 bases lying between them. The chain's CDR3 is CASSLGIQRREFF. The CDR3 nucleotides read TGTGCCAGCAGTTTAGGGATTCAGAGGAGGGAGTTCTTC.

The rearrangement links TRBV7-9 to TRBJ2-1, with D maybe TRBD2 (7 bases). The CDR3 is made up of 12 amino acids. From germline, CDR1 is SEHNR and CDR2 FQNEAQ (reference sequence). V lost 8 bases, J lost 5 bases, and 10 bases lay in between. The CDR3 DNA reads TGTGCCAGCGGCGGGGGCCACAATGAGCAGTTCTTC. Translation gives CASGGGHNEQFF.

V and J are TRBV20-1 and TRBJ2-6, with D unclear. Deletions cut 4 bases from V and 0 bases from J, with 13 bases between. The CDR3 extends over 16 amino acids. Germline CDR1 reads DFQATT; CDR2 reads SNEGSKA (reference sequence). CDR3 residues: CSATYRGVSGANVLTF. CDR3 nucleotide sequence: TGCAGTGCTACCTACCGTGGAGTCTCTGGGGCCAACGTCCTGACTTTC.

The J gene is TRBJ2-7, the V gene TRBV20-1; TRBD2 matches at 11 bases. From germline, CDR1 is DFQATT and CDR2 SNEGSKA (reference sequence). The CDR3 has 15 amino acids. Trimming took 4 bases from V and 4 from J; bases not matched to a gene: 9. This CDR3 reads CSAIPGGTSGYEQYF. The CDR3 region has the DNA TGCAGTGCTATTCCGGGGGGGACTAGCGGTTACGAGCAGTACTTC.